The next 21 T cell receptor beta chains were all read from a single sample in a study of cytomegalovirus exposure and HLA in healthy donors. The PCR employed 60 Vbeta primers together with 13 Jbeta primers. TCRdb keeps only in-frame clones here, not all; method: immunoSEQ multiplex PCR. The sample yields about 240,000 clones, around 81% seen once. The sample was PBMCs. The receptors were gathered from a woman aged 55-70 years in good health and CMV-seropositive.

The chain links TRBV7-9 to TRBJ2-5; TRBD1 aligns across 9 bases. Germline CDR1 reads SEHNR; CDR2 reads FQNEAQ (reference sequence). The CDR3 extends over 18 amino acids. V was pared by 1 base and J by 0 bases, with 9 bases of the junction left unmatched. The chain's CDR3 is CASSLEGGQGFHQETQYF. The DNA for the CDR3 is TGTGCCAGCAGCTTAGAGGGCGGACAGGGGTTCCACCAAGAGACCCAGTACTTC.

The CDR3 bases are TGCGCCAGCAGCCAGAGGGCTAGCGGGGTAGATACGCAGTATTTT. Its protein product is CASSQRASGVDTQYF. The V call is TRBV4-1, the J call TRBJ2-3, with TRBD2 matching 9 bases. CDR1 and CDR2 from the germline V gene are MGHRA and YSYEKL. The V gene end was trimmed by 3 bases and the J gene end by 5 bases; junction bases not matched to a gene: 6. CDR3 length: 15 amino acids.

The chain couples TRBV25-1 to TRBJ1-2; the match to TRBD1 covers 7 bases. The junction had 12 bases not matched to a gene; V was cut back by 1 base and J by 4 bases. In germline, CDR1 is MGHDK, CDR2 SYGVNS. The CDR3 totals 17 residues. CDR3 nucleotide sequence: TGTGCCAGCAGTGAATTTTTTATCGACAGGGAAACCTATGGCTACACCTTC. Its translation is CASSEFFIDRETYGYTF.

This clone appeared a few times. This chain links TRBV5-1 with TRBJ1-1; D gene unclear. V was clipped by 0 bases and J by 5 bases, with 8 bases between them. CDR1 and CDR2 (germline): SGHRS, YFSETQ. The CDR3 extends over 13 amino acids. CDR3 amino acids: CASSLAERTEAFF. CDR3 nucleotide sequence: TGCGCCAGCAGCTTGGCGGAGAGGACTGAAGCTTTCTTT.

This sequence joins TRBV19 and TRBJ2-3; a possible D gene is TRBD2 (5 bases). The CDR3 extends over 15 amino acids. V lost 6 bases and J lost 2, with 15 bases in between. Germline CDR1 is LNHDA and CDR2 is SQIVND (reference sequence). CDR3 residues: CASRPSGWITDTQYF. The CDR3 nucleotides are TGTGCCAGTAGGCCAAGCGGATGGATCACAGATACGCAGTATTTT.

The rearrangement uses TRBV6-6 and TRBJ2-1; a weak D match, TRBD1 (6 bases). Germline V gene data show CDR1 as MNHNY and CDR2 as SVGAGI (reference sequence). Trimming took 6 bases from V and 7 from J, leaving 13 bases between them. There are 13 residues in the CDR3. The CDR3 DNA is TGTGCCAGCAGCCCCGGGACACTTAATGAGCAGTTCTTC. Residues: CASSPGTLNEQFF.

V gene TRBV5-6 combines with J gene TRBJ2-2; D ambiguous. CDR1 and CDR2 (germline): SGHDT, YYEEEE. The CDR3 extends over 11 amino acids. V lost 2 bases to trimming and J lost 7 bases, with 3 bases between them. CDR3 sequence reads: CASSFGGELFF. The CDR3 nucleotides read TGTGCCAGCAGCTTCGGCGGGGAGCTGTTTTTT. The entire variable domain, with the rest obtained from reference TRBV5-6 and TRBJ2-2, is as follows: DAGVTQSPTHLIKTRGQQVTLRCSPKSGHDTVSWYQQALGQGPQFIFQYYEEEERQRGNFPDRFSGHQFPNYSSELNVNALLLGDSALYLCASSFGGELFFGEGSRLTVL.

The V gene is TRBV15, the J gene TRBJ2-7, with D tentatively TRBD2 (6 bases). Germline V CDR1 and CDR2: LNHNV, YYDKDF (reference sequence). The CDR3 runs 15 residues. The V and J ends lost 5 bases and 9 bases respectively, with 23 bases between them. CDR3 loop: CATSGTGASLRGQYF. The CDR3 nucleotides read TGTGCCACCAGCGGCACGGGAGCTTCTCTACGAGGGCAGTACTTC.

The chain couples TRBV6-1 to TRBJ2-5; no clear D gene. The J call may be faulty, since TRBJ2-7 better matches the DNA end. Germline V CDR1 and CDR2: MNHNS, SASEGT. This CDR3 spans 11 amino acids. CDR3 protein: CASSALYEQYF. For the CDR3, the DNA is TGTGCCAGCAGTGCTCTCTACGAGCAGTACTTC.

The chain has TRBV29-1 and TRBJ2-5; the match to TRBD2 covers 10 bases. The CDR3 is 14 residues long. Germline V lookup: CDR1 SQVTM, CDR2 ANQGSEA. With V trimmed by 4 bases and J by 5 bases, 7 bases remained unmatched. The CDR3: CSVGSLTSGETQYF. The CDR3 DNA reads TGCAGCGTTGGGTCCCTGACTAGCGGGGAGACCCAGTACTTC.

The chain employs TRBV7-9 and TRBJ2-7; no clear D gene. Germline CDR1 SEHNR, CDR2 FQNEAQ (reference sequence). The length of the CDR3 is 12 residues. V was shortened by 0 bases and J by 4 bases, with 4 bases between the two germline ends. CDR3 bases: TGTGCCAGCAGCTTAGCGAGATACGAGCAGTACTTC. Protein: CASSLARYEQYF. The whole variable domain, remainder taken from reference TRBV7-9 and TRBJ2-7, is DTGVSQNPRHKITKRGQNVTFRCDPISEHNRLYWYRQTLGQGPEFLTYFQNEAQLEKSRLLSDRFSAERPKGSFSTLEIQRTEQGDSAMYLCASSLARYEQYFGPGTRLTVT.

This clone has only one observation. V and J are TRBV19 and TRBJ1-1; D remains ambiguous. V was shortened by 5 bases and J by 2 bases, with 9 bases between the two germline ends. CDR1 and CDR2 from the germline V gene are LNHDA and SQIVND (reference sequence). The CDR3 covers 13 residues. CDR3 protein: CASSAGSNTEAFF. The CDR3 coding sequence is TGTGCCAGTAGTGCCGGGAGTAACACTGAAGCTTTCTTT.

The chain recombines TRBV5-6 with TRBJ2-5, with 7 bases lining up with TRBD1. The better agreement between TRBJ2-7 and the DNA end casts doubt on the J call. The V gene's germline CDR1 is SGHDT and CDR2 YYEEEE. The CDR3 totals 16 residues. As DNA, the CDR3 is TGTGCCAGCAGCTTGGCCACGACAGGGAACTCCTACGAGCAGTACTTC. As protein: CASSLATTGNSYEQYF.

V is TRBV27 and J is TRBJ1-2; TRBD1 is a possible D gene (6 bases). Germline-derived CDR1 and CDR2 are MNHEY and SMNVEV (reference sequence). Trimming stripped 0 bases from V and 5 bases from J, with 7 bases between. CDR3 length equals 13 residues. The CDR3 region is CASSLSGQYGYTF. The CDR3 DNA reads as TGTGCCAGCAGTTTATCCGGACAGTATGGCTACACCTTC.

This chain uses TRBV9 with TRBJ1-3; 8 bases agree with TRBD1. Germline values: CDR1 SGDLS, CDR2 YYNGEE. The V gene end was trimmed by 4 bases and the J gene end by 4 bases; junction bases not matched to a gene: 7. The CDR3 has 15 amino acids. The CDR3 DNA follows: TGTGCCAGCAGCCGCCCGGGACAGGCGGGAAACACCATATATTTT. Translation: CASSRPGQAGNTIYF.

The chain uses TRBV6-5 and TRBJ2-7; 10 nucleotides align to TRBD2. V was clipped by 2 bases and J by 4 bases; unmatched bases: 2. The CDR3 is 14 amino acids. Germline lookup yields CDR1 MNHEY and CDR2 SVGAGI. The DNA of the CDR3 is TGTGCCAGCAGTTACGCTAGCGGGAGTTACGAGCAGTACTTC. Its protein is CASSYASGSYEQYF.

The gene calls are TRBV5-1 and TRBJ2-2; D is perhaps TRBD2 (6 bases). Germline V CDR1 and CDR2: SGHRS, YFSETQ. V lost 4 bases and J 4 bases, leaving 14 bases between the germline ends. This CDR3 is built from 15 residues. CDR3 sequence (DNA): TGCGCCAGCAGCAAAACGGGACTCGGCACCGGGGAGCTGTTTTTT. Protein sequence: CASSKTGLGTGELFF.

The V call is TRBV7-9, the J call TRBJ1-5, with 7 nucleotides matching TRBD1. The CDR3 is 16 amino acids. The V segment lost 1 base and the J segment 4 bases; nucleotides outside the gene matches: 7. Germline assignment: CDR1 SEHNR and CDR2 FQNEAQ (reference sequence). CDR3: CASSLGGTDLNQPQHF. In DNA, the CDR3 is TGTGCCAGCAGCTTAGGTGGGACAGATCTTAATCAGCCCCAGCATTTT.

This chain links TRBV4-1 with TRBJ2-2, with TRBD2 identical over 7 bases. Germline loops: CDR1 MGHRA, CDR2 YSYEKL. The J segment lost 4 bases and the V segment lost 0 bases, leaving 17 bases of the junction unmatched. This CDR3 contains 20 residues. The CDR3 DNA follows: TGCGCCAGCAGCCAAGAGTACCCAAGTGAGGGAGGGCCGGGCACCGGGGAGCTGTTTTTT. Protein product: CASSQEYPSEGGPGTGELFF.

As DNA, the CDR3 is TGTGCCAGCAGTTTAGTGTCAGGTAGGGGTGAGCAGTTCTTC. Its translation: CASSLVSGRGEQFF. J is TRBJ2-1 and V is TRBV27, with a possible D match to TRBD1 (5 bases). V lost 2 bases and J lost 9, with 14 bases in between. The CDR3 has 14 residues. The germline V gene encodes CDR1 MNHEY and CDR2 SMNVEV (reference sequence).

The V gene is TRBV28, the J gene TRBJ1-1; 8 bases line up with TRBD1. CDR3 length: 15 amino acids. V gave up 6 bases and J gave up 0 bases; unmatched junction bases: 6. From germline, CDR1 is MDHEN and CDR2 SYDVKM. CDR3 amino acids: CASRGTGGMNTEAFF. CDR3 coding DNA: TGTGCCAGCAGAGGTACAGGGGGAATGAACACTGAAGCTTTCTTT.